This TCR beta chain was identified during a study of blood T cell repertoires in COVID-19. On the study more broadly: The study drew acute and convalescent COVID-19 samples from the United States, Italy and Spain.

Participants came from about two dozen US areas, aged about 18 to 100 years. Recovered Cohort 3 donors showed two negative PCRs, clearance, or symptom resolution. The CDR3 contains 16 residues. V was trimmed by 2 bases and J by 3 bases, leaving 17 bases between them. In germline, CDR1 is MNHEY, CDR2 SVGAGI. Repertoires were generated with immunoSEQ multiplex PCR, while TCRdb's copy carries only in-frame clones and drops some. The data hold 200,000 to 250,000 clones, with 75% to 95% observed a single time. This TCR was sampled from a woman aged 18-30 years who had recovered from COVID-19. This chain connects TRBV6-5 to TRBJ2-7; D is perhaps TRBD2 (6 bases). Sequencing was performed on PBMCs or T cells enriched from blood (not recorded which). CDR3 sequence reads: CASSYDLGLRDYEQYF. DNA for the CDR3: TGTGCCAGCAGTTACGACTTAGGCCTGCGGGACTACGAGCAGTACTTC.